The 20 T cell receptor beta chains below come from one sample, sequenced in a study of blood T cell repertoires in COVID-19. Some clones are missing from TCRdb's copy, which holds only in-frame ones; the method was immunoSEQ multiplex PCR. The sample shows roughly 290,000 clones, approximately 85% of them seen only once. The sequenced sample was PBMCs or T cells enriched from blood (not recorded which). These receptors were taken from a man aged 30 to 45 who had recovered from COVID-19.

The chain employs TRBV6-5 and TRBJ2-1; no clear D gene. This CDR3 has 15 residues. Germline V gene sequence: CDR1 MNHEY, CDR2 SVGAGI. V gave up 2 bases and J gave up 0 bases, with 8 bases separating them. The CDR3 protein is CASSYELSSYNEQFF. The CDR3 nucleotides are TGTGCCAGCAGTTACGAACTGAGCTCCTACAATGAGCAGTTCTTC.

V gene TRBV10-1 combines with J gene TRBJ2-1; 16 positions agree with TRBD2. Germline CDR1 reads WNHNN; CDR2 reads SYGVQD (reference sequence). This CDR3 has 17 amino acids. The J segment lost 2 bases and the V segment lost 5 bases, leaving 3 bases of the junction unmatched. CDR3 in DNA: TGCGCCAGCAGTCCGGGACTAGCGGGGGGGACCTACAATGAGCAGTTCTTC. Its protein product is CASSPGLAGGTYNEQFF.

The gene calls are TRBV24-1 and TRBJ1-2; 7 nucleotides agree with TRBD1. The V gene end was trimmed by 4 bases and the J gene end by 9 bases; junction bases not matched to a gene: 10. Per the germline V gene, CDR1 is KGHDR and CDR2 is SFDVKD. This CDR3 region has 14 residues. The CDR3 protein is CATSDFGQVPSYTF. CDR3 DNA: TGTGCCACCAGTGACTTCGGACAGGTCCCAAGCTACACCTTC.

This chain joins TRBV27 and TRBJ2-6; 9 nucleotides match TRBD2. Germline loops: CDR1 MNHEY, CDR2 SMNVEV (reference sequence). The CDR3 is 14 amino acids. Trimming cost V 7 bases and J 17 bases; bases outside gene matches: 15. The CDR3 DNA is TGTGCCAGCACCCGCGCGTTGGGAGCGGGGGGCATGACTTTC. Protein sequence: CASTRALGAGGMTF.

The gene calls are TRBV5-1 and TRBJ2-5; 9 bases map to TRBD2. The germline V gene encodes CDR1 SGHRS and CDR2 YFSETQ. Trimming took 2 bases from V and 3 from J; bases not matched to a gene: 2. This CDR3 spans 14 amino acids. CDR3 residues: CASSFAGGEETQYF. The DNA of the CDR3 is TGCGCCAGCAGCTTCGCGGGGGGGGAAGAGACCCAGTACTTC.

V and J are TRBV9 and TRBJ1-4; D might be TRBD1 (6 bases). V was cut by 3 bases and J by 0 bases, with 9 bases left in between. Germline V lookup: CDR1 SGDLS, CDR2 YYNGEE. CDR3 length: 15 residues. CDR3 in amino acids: CASSATGSTNEKLFF. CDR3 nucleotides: TGTGCCAGCAGCGCAACAGGGTCAACTAATGAAAAACTGTTTTTT.

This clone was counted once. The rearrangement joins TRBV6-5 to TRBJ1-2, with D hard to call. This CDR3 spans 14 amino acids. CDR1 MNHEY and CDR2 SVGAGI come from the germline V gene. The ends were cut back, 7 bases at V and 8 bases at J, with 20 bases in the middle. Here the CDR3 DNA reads TGTGCCAGCACCACCAGTTCATTCCCCGAAGGCTACACCTTC. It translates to CASTTSSFPEGYTF.

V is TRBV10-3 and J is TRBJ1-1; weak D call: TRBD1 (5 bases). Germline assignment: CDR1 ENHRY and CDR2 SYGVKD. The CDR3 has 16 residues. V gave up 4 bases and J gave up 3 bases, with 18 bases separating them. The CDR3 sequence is CAISARDGASDTEAFF. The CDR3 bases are TGTGCCATCAGTGCCCGAGATGGGGCTTCGGACACTGAAGCTTTCTTT.

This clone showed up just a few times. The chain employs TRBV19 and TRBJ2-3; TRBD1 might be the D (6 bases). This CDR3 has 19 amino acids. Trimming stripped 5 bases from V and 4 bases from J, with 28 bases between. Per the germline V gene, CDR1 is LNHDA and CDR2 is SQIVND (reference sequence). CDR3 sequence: CASSRSFGSGEVNSDTQYF. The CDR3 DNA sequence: TGTGCCAGTAGTCGATCGTTTGGGTCAGGGGAAGTAAATTCAGATACGCAGTATTTT.

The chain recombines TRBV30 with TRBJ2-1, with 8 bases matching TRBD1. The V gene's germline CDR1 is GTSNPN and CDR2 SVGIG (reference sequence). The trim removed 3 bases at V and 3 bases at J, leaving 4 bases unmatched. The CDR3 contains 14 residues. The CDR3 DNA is TGTGCCTGGAGGGACAGGGCGGGCTACAATGAGCAGTTCTTC. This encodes CAWRDRAGYNEQFF.

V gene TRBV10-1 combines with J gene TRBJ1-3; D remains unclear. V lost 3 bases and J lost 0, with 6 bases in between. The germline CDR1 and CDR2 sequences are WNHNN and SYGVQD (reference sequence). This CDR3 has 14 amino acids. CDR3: CASSDGNSGNTIYF. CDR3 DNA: TGCGCCAGCAGTGACGGGAACTCTGGAAACACCATATATTTT.

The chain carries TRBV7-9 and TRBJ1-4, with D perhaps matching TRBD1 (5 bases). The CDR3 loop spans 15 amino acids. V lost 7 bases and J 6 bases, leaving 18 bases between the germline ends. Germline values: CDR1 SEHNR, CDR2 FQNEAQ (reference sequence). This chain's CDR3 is CASTRQEGPDEKLFF. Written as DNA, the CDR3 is TGTGCCAGCACTCGCCAGGAGGGGCCAGATGAAAAACTGTTTTTT. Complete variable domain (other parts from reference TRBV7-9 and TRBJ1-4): DTGVSQNPRHKITKRGQNVTFRCDPISEHNRLYWYRQTLGQGPEFLTYFQNEAQLEKSRLLSDRFSAERPKGSFSTLEIQRTEQGDSAMYLCASTRQEGPDEKLFFGSGTQLSVL.

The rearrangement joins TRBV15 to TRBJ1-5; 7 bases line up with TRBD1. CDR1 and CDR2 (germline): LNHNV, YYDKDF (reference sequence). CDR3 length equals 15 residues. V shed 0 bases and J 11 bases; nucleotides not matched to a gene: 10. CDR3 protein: CATSRDLQGSGTQHF. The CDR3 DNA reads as TGTGCCACCAGCAGAGATTTACAGGGGTCGGGGACCCAGCATTTT.

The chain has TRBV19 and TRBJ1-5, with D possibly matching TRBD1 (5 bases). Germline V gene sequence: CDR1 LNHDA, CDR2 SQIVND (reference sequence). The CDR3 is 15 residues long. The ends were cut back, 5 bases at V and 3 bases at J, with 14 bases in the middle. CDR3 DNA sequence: TGTGCCAGTAGTCCGCCCGACAGAAACAATCAGCCCCAGCATTTT. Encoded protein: CASSPPDRNNQPQHF.

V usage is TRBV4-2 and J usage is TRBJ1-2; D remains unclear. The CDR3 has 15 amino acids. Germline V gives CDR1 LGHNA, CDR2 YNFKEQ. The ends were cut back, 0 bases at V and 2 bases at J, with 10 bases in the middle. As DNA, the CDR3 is TGTGCCAGCAGCCAAGATCGTTCCACAAACTATGGCTACACCTTC. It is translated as CASSQDRSTNYGYTF.

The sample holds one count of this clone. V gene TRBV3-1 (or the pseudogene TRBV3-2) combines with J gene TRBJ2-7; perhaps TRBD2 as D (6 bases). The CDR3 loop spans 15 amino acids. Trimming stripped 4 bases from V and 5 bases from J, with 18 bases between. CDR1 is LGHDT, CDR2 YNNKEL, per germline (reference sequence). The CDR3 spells CASSPQYGGENEQYF. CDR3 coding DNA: TGTGCCAGCAGCCCGCAGTACGGAGGGGAGAACGAGCAGTACTTC.

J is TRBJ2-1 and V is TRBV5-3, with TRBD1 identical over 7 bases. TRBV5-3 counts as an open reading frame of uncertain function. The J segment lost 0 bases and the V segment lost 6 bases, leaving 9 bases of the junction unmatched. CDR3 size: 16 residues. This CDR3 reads CARMGTAQSSYNEQFF. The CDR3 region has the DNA TGTGCCAGAATGGGGACAGCCCAAAGCTCCTACAATGAGCAGTTCTTC.

The CDR3 here is CASKTGYQPQHF. As DNA, the CDR3 is TGTGCCAGCAAGACAGGGTATCAGCCCCAGCATTTT. This chain connects TRBV27 to TRBJ1-5; 7 bases match TRBD1. The CDR3 sequence is 12 residues long. Trimming removed 7 bases from V and 5 bases from J; junction bases left unmatched: 2. CDR1 and CDR2 from the germline V gene are MNHEY and SMNVEV (reference sequence).

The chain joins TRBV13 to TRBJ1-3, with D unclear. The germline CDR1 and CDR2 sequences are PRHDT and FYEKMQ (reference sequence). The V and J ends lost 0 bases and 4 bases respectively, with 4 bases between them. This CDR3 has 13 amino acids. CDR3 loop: CASSLGRGNTIYF. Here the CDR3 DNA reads TGTGCCAGCAGCTTAGGCCGGGGAAACACCATATATTTT. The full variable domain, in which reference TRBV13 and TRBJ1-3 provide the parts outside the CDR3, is AAGVIQSPRHLIKEKRETATLKCYPIPRHDTVYWYQQGPGQDPQFLISFYEKMQSDKGSIPDRFSAQQFSDYHSELNMSSLELGDSALYFCASSLGRGNTIYFGEGSWLTVV.

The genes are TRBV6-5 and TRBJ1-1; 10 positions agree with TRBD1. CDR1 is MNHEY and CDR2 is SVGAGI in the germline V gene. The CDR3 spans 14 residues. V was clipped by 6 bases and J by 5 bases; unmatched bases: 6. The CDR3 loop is CASRQTGGGTEAFF. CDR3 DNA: TGTGCCAGCAGACAGACAGGGGGCGGTACTGAAGCTTTCTTT.